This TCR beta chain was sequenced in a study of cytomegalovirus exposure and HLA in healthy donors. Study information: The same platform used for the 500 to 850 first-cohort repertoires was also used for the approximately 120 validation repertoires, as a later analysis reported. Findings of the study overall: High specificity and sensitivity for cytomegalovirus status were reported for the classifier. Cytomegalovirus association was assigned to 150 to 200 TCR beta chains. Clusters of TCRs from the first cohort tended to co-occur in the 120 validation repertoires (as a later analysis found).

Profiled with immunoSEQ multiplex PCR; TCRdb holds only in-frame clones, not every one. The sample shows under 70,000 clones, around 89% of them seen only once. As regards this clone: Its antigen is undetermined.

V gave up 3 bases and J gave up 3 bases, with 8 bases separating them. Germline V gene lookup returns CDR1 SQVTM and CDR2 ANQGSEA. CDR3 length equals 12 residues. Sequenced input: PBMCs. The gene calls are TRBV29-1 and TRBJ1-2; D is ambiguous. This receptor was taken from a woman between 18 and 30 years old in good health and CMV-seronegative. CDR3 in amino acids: CSVEGGDYGYTF. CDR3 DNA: TGCAGCGTTGAGGGTGGAGACTATGGCTACACCTTC. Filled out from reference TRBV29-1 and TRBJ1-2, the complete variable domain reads SAVISQKPSRDICQRGTSLTIQCQVDSQVTMMFWYRQQPGQSLTLIATANQGSEATYESGFVIDKFPISRPNLTFSTLTVSNMSPEDSSIYLCSVEGGDYGYTFGSGTRLTVV.